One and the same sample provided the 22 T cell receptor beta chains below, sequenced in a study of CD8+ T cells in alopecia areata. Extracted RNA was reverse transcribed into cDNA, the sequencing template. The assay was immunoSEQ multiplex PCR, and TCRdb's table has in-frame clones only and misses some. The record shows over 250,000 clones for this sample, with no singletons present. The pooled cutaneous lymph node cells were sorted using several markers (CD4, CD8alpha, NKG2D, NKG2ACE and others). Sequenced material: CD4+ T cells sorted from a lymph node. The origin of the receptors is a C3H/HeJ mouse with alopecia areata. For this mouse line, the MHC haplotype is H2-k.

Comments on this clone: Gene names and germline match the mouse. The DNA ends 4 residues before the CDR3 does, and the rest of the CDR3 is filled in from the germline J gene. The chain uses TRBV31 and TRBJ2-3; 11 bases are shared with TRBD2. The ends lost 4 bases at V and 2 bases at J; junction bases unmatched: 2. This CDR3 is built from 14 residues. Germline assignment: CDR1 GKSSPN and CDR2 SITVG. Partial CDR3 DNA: TGTGCCTGGATACTGGGGGGGCTTGCAGAA. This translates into CAWILGGLAE. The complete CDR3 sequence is CAWILGGLAETLYF.

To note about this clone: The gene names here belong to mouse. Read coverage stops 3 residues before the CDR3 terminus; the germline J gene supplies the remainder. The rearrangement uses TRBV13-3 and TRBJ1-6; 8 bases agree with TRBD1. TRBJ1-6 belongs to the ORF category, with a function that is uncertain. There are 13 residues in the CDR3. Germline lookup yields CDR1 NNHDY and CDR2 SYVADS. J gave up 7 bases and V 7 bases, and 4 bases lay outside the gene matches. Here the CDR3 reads CASGQGGNSPLYF. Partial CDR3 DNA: TGTGCCAGCGGACAGGGTGGGAATTCGCCC.

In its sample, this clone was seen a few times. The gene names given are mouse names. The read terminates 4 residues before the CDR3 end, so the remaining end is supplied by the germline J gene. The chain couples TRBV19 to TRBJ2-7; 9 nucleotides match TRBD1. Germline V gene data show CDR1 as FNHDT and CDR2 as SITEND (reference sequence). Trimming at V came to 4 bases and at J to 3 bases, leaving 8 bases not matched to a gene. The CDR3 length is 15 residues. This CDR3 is CASSLSGTGFYEQYF. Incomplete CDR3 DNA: TGTGCCAGCAGTCTCTCCGGGACAGGGTTCTAT. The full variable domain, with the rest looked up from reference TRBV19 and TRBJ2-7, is GGIITQTPKFLIGQEGQKLTLKCQQNFNHDTMYWYRQDSGKGLRLIYYSITENDLQKGDLSEGYDASREKKSSFSLTVTSAQKNEMAVFLCASSLSGTGFYEQYFGPGTRLTVL.

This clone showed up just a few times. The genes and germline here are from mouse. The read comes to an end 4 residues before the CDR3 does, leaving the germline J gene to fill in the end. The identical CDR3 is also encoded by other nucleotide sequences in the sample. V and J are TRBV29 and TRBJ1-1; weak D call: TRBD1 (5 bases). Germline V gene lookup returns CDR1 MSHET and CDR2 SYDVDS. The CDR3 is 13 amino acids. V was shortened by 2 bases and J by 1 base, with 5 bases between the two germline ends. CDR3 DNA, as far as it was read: TGTGCTAGCAGTTTAGGGGGGAACACA. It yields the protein CASSLGGNT. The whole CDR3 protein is CASSLGGNTEVFF.

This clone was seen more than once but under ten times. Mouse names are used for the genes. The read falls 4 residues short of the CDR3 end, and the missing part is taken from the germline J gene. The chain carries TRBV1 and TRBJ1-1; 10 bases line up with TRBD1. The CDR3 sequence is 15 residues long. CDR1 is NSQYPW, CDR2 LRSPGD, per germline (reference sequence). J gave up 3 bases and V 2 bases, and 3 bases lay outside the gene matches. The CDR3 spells CTCSATGTGDTEVFF. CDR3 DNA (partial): TGCACCTGCAGTGCAACCGGGACAGGGGACACA.

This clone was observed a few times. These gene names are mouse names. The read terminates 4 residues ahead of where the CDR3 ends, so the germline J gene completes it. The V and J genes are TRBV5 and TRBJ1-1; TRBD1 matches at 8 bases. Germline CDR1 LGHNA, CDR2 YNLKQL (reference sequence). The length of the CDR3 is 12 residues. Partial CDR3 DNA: TGTGCCAGCAGCCGACAGGGGACA. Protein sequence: CASSRQGT. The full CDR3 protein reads CASSRQGTEVFF.

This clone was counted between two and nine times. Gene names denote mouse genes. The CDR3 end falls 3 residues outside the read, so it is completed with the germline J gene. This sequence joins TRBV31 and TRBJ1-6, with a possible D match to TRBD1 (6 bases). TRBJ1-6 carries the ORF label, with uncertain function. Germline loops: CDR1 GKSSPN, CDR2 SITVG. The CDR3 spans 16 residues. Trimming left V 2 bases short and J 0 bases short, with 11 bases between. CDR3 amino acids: CAWSSRDNSYNSPLYF. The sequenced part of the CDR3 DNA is TGTGCCTGGAGTTCCCGGGACAATTCCTATAATTCGCCC.

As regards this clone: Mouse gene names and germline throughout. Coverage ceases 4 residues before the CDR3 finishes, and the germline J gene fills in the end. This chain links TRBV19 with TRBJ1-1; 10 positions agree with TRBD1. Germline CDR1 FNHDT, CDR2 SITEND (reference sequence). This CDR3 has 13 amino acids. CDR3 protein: CASKKGQGSEVFF. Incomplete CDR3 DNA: TGTGCCAGCAAGAAGGGACAGGGGTCA.

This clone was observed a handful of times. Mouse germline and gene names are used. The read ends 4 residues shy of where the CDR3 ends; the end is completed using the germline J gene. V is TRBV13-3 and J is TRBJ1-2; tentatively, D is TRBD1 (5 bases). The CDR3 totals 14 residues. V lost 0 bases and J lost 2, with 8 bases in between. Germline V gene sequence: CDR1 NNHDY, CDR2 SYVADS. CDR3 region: CASSDGPGNSDYTF. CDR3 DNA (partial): TGTGCCAGCAGTGATGGGCCAGGGAACTCC.

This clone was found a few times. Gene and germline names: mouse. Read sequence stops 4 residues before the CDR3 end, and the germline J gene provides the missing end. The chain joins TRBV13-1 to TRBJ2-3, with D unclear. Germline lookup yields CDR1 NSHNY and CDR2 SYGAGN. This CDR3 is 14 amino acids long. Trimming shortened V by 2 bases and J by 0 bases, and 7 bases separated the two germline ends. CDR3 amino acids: CASSDELSAETLYF. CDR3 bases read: TGTGCCAGCAGTGACGAACTTAGTGCAGAA.

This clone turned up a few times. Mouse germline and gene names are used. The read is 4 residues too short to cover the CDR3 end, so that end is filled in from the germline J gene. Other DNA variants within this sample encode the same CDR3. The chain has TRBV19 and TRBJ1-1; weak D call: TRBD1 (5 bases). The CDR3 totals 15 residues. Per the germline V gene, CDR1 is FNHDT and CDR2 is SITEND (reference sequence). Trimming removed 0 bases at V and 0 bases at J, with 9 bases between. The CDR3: CASSIGGTANTEVFF. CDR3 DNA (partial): TGTGCCAGCAGTATAGGGGGCACCGCAAACACA.

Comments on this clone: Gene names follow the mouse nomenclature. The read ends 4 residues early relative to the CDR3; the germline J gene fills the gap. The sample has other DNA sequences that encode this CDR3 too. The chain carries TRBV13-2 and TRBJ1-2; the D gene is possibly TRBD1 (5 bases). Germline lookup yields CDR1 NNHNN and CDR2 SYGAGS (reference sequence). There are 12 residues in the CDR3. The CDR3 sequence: CASGDRDSDYTF. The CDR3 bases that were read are TGTGCCAGCGGTGACAGGGATTCC.

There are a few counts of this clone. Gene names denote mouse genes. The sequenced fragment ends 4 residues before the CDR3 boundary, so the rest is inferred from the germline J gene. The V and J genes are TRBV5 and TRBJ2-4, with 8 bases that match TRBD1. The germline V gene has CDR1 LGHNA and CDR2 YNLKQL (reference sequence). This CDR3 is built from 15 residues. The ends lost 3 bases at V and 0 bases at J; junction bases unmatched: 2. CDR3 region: CASSQTGASQNTLYF. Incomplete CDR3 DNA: TGTGCCAGCAGCCAGACAGGGGCAAGTCAAAAC.

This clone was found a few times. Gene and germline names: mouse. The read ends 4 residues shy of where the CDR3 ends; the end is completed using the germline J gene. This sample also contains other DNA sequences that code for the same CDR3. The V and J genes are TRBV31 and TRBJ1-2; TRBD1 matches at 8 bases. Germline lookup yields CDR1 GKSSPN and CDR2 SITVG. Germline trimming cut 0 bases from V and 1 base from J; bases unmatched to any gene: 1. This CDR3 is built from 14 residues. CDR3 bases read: TGTGCCTGGAGTCTCACAGGGGGAAACTCC. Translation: CAWSLTGGNS. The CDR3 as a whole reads CAWSLTGGNSDYTF.

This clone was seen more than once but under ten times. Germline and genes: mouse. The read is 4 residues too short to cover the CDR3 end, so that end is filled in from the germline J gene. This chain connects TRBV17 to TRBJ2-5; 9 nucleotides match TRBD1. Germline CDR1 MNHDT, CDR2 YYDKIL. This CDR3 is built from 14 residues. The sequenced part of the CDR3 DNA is TGTGCTAGCACATCGGGACAGGGAGGGGAC. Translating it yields CASTSGQGGD. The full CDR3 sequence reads CASTSGQGGDTQYF.

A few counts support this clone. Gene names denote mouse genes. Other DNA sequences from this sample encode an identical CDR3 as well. The CDR3 loop is CASSITGSSAETLYF. The CDR3 bases that were read are TGTGCCAGCAGTATAACAGGGTCTAGTGCAGAA. V usage is TRBV19 and J usage is TRBJ2-3; weak D call: TRBD1 (6 bases). The read ends 4 residues shy of where the CDR3 ends; the end is completed using the germline J gene. With 1 base removed from V and 0 bases from J, the gap between germline ends came to 9 bases. This CDR3 has 15 residues. CDR1 is FNHDT and CDR2 is SITEND in the germline V gene (reference sequence).

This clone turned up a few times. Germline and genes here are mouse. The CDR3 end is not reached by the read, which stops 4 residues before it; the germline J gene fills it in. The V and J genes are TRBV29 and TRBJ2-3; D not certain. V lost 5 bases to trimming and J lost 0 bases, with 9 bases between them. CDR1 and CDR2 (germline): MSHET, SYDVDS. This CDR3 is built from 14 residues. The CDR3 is CASSPRASAETLYF. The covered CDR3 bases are TGTGCTAGCAGTCCCAGAGCTAGTGCAGAA.

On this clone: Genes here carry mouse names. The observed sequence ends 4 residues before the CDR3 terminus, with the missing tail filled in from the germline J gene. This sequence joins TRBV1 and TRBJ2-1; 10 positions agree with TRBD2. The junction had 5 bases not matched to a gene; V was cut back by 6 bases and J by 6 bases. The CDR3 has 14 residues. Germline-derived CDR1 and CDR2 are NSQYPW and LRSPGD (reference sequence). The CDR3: CTCRTGGMGAEQFF. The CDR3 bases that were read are TGCACCTGCAGGACTGGGGGGATGGGTGCT.

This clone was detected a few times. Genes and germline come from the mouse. Partial CDR3 DNA: TGTGCCAGCAGCCGAGGGACAGGGGGCGGCACCGGG. Its protein is CASSRGTGGGTG. The entire CDR3 protein reads CASSRGTGGGTGQLYF. The gene calls are TRBV5 and TRBJ2-2; 12 nucleotides agree with TRBD1. The read terminates 4 residues before the CDR3 end, so the remaining end is supplied by the germline J gene. This CDR3 spans 16 amino acids. CDR1 and CDR2 from the germline V gene are LGHNA and YNLKQL (reference sequence). V dropped 4 bases and J dropped 4; count of bases not matched to a gene: 4.

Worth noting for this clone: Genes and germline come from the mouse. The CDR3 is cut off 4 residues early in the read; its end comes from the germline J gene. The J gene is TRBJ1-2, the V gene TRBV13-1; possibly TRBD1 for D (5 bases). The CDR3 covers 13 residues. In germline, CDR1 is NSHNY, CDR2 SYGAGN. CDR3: CASSERDWGDYTF. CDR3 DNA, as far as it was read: TGTGCCAGCAGTGAAAGGGACTGGGGC.

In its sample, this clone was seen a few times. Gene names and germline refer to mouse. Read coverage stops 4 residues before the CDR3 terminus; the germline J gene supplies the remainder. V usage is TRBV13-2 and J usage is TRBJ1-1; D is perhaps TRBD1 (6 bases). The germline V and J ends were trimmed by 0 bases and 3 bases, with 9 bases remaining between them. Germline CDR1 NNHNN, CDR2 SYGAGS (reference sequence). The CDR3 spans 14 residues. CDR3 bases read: TGTGCCAGCGGTGATGTGGGGGGGCACACA. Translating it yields CASGDVGGHT. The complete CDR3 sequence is CASGDVGGHTEVFF.

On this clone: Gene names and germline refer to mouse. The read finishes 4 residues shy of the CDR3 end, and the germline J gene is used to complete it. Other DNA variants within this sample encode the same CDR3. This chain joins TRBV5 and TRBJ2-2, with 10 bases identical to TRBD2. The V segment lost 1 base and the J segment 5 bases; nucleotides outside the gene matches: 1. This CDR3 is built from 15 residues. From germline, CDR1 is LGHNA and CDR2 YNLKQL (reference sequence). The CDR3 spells CASSQGTGGTGQLYF. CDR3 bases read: TGTGCCAGCAGCCAAGGGACTGGGGGTACCGGG.